This TCR beta chain was captured by sequencing in a study of regulatory T cells in long-lasting Graves disease. The wider study: Newly diagnosed Graves' patients had taken antithyroid drugs under 3 months. General study points: Persistent Graves' disease cases displayed lower TCR diversity than newly diagnosed ones. The work looked only at peripheral blood and did not look at thyroid tissue.

Arm-PCR of CDR3 regions and iRepertoire HTBI primers were the basis on which TCR beta libraries were built. TCRdb redid the calling of the multiplex PCR reads with MiXCR, one entry per CDR3 protein. The sample carries 240,000 or so distinct CDR3 sequences, around 20% recorded once. Time point of the sample: newly diagnosed GD, antithyroid drugs for less than 3 months. PBMC-derived RNA was used for the TCR library. Patient provenance is recorded as an endocrinology department in Xi'an, China. Per the germline V gene, CDR1 is DFQATT and CDR2 is SNEGSKA (reference sequence). There are 13 residues in the CDR3. Trimming pared 4 bases from V and 10 bases from J, leaving 17 bases between. This clonotype was seen many times. Its antigen remains unidentified.

The TCR comes from a female donor with Graves disease. This sample comprised peripheral blood mononuclear cells (PBMCs), obtained at new diagnosis, from a patient treated with antithyroid drugs. The gene calls are TRBV20-1 and TRBJ2-1; D is perhaps TRBD1 or TRBD2 (5 bases each). As DNA, the CDR3 is TGCAGTGCTATGGGCTCCGGGGACGGGGAGCAGTTCTTC. Its translation is CSAMGSGDGEQFF.